The 21 T cell receptor beta chains given below trace back to one sample, sequenced in a study of blood T cell repertoires in COVID-19. Repertoires were generated with immunoSEQ multiplex PCR, while TCRdb's copy carries only in-frame clones and drops some. The sample includes 250,000 to 400,000 clones, around 88% of them seen just once. The sequencing input was peripheral blood. All receptors come from a woman in her twenties or thirties with COVID-19, enrolled during active disease.

Worth noting for this clone: This sample also contains other DNA sequences that code for the same CDR3. The chain recombines TRBV19 with TRBJ1-5; D gene unclear. This CDR3 spans 13 amino acids. V lost 3 bases and J lost 2, with 5 bases in between. Germline values: CDR1 LNHDA, CDR2 SQIVND (reference sequence). CDR3 residues: CASSMTGNQPQHF. The CDR3 DNA sequence: TGTGCCAGTAGTATGACTGGCAATCAGCCCCAGCATTTT. The variable domain in full, completed from reference TRBV19 and TRBJ1-5, reads DGGITQSPKYLFRKEGQNVTLSCEQNLNHDAMYWYRQDPGQGLRLIYYSQIVNDFQKGDIAEGYSVSREKKESFPLTVTSAQKNPTAFYLCASSMTGNQPQHFGDGTRLSIL.

The V and J genes are TRBV28 and TRBJ1-6, with D maybe TRBD1 (5 bases). The V end was cut by 4 bases, the J end by 1 base, with 11 bases between. This CDR3 spans 16 amino acids. The germline CDR1 and CDR2 sequences are MDHEN and SYDVKM. Here the CDR3 reads CASSSGFVSYNSPLHF. The CDR3 DNA sequence: TGTGCCAGCAGTTCAGGGTTCGTGTCCTATAATTCACCCCTCCACTTT.

The chain carries TRBV7-9 and TRBJ2-3; maybe TRBD2 (5 bases). CDR1 and CDR2 from the germline V gene are SEHNR and FQNEAQ (reference sequence). With 7 bases removed from V and 0 bases from J, the gap between germline ends came to 11 bases. The CDR3 has 14 residues. The CDR3 protein is CASNGITSTDTQYF. The CDR3 region has the DNA TGTGCCAGCAACGGGATAACTAGCACAGATACGCAGTATTTT.

This clone was seen a handful of times. V gene TRBV4-1 combines with J gene TRBJ1-6; D is possibly TRBD1 (5 bases). The germline V and J ends were trimmed by 0 bases and 11 bases, with 20 bases remaining between them. The germline V gene encodes CDR1 MGHRA and CDR2 YSYEKL. The CDR3 has 17 amino acids. CDR3 sequence (DNA): TGCGCCAGCAGCCAAGACCCATGGCCGGGGGGTAGTGCACCCCTCCACTTT. Protein sequence: CASSQDPWPGGSAPLHF.

V and J are TRBV28 and TRBJ1-5, with D maybe TRBD1 (5 bases). Deletions cut 3 bases from V and 6 bases from J, with 6 bases between. Germline values: CDR1 MDHEN, CDR2 SYDVKM. CDR3 length: 12 residues. In nucleotides, the CDR3 is TGTGCCAGCAGTTTCACAGGTCAGCCCCAGCATTTT. It encodes CASSFTGQPQHF.

The genes are TRBV14 and TRBJ2-7; D perhaps matches TRBD1 (5 bases). The germline V gene has CDR1 SGHDN and CDR2 FVKESK. The CDR3 consists of 13 residues. V was pared by 1 base and J by 2 bases, with 6 bases between. The CDR3: CASSQVDTYEQYV. CDR3 DNA: TGTGCCAGCAGCCAAGTGGACACCTACGAGCAGTACGTC.

The J gene is TRBJ1-1, the V gene TRBV7-9, with D possibly TRBD1 on 5 matching bases. The CDR3 sequence is 14 residues long. CDR1 is SEHNR and CDR2 is FQNEAQ in the germline V gene (reference sequence). V dropped 2 bases and J dropped 2 bases, with 9 bases sitting between them. CDR3 protein: CASSLTDSNTEAFF. DNA of the CDR3: TGTGCCAGCAGCTTAACCGACAGTAACACTGAAGCTTTCTTT.

V is TRBV10-1 and J is TRBJ2-1; D may be TRBD1 (5 bases). V lost 6 bases and J 4 bases, leaving 10 bases between the germline ends. The CDR3 has 13 residues. Germline CDR1 is WNHNN and CDR2 is SYGVQD (reference sequence). CDR3 sequence: CASSQGSYNEQFF. Written as DNA, the CDR3 is TGCGCCAGCAGCCAGGGCAGTTACAATGAGCAGTTCTTC.

The rearrangement uses TRBV6-5 and TRBJ1-2; no reliable D call. Germline values: CDR1 MNHEY, CDR2 SVGAGI. The CDR3 runs to 15 residues. Trimming removed 0 bases at V and 8 bases at J, with 16 bases between. The CDR3, as DNA: TGTGCCAGCAGTTACTCGGGAGAGTCCCTTTGGGGCTACACCTTC. Translating gives CASSYSGESLWGYTF.

The genes are TRBV28 and TRBJ1-2; 8 bases map to TRBD1. Germline loops: CDR1 MDHEN, CDR2 SYDVKM. CDR3 length equals 15 residues. V lost 3 bases to trimming and J lost 6 bases; unmatched junction nucleotides: 9. The CDR3 region has the DNA TGTGCCAGCAGTTTTACAGATGGGACAGGAAATGGCTACACCTTC. It encodes CASSFTDGTGNGYTF.

CDR3 loop: CATSIWGAGQPQHF. The CDR3 nucleotides are TGTGCCACTTCTATCTGGGGCGCGGGGCAGCCCCAGCATTTT. The chain is built from TRBV15 and TRBJ1-5, with D perhaps matching TRBD1 (5 bases). The CDR3 runs to 14 residues. CDR1 and CDR2 (germline): LNHNV, YYDKDF (reference sequence). Trimming removed 9 bases from V and 7 bases from J, with 19 bases in between.

The CDR3 bases are TGTGCCAGCAGTTTCCTTTCAGGCAATCAGCCCCAGCATTTT. It codes for CASSFLSGNQPQHF. This chain links TRBV27 with TRBJ1-5; D call uncertain. The V end lost 3 bases, the J end lost 2 bases, and 8 bases lay between the germline ends. CDR1 is MNHEY and CDR2 is SMNVEV in the germline V gene (reference sequence). This CDR3 is built from 14 residues.

The CDR3: CASTTGINQPQHF. The CDR3, as DNA: TGTGCCAGTACGACAGGAATCAATCAGCCCCAGCATTTT. The chain uses TRBV19 and TRBJ1-5; a weak D match, TRBD1 (6 bases). From germline, CDR1 is LNHDA and CDR2 SQIVND (reference sequence). This CDR3 is 13 amino acids long. Trimming pared 7 bases from V and 3 bases from J, leaving 10 bases between.

This chain links TRBV19 with TRBJ1-2, with D unclear. Trimming cost V 3 bases and J 2 bases, with 10 bases left between them. The CDR3 spans 14 residues. CDR1 and CDR2 (germline): LNHDA, SQIVND (reference sequence). The CDR3 loop reads CASSMIGRNYGYTF. DNA for the CDR3: TGTGCCAGTAGTATGATTGGCCGAAACTATGGCTACACCTTC. Based on the CDR3 plus reference TRBV19 and TRBJ1-2, the full variable domain is DGGITQSPKYLFRKEGQNVTLSCEQNLNHDAMYWYRQDPGQGLRLIYYSQIVNDFQKGDIAEGYSVSREKKESFPLTVTSAQKNPTAFYLCASSMIGRNYGYTFGSGTRLTVV.

The V and J genes are TRBV2 and TRBJ1-1; the match to TRBD1 covers 9 bases. V dropped 7 bases and J dropped 0; count of bases not matched to a gene: 3. Germline CDR1 and CDR2: SNHLY and FYNNEI. The CDR3 extends over 14 amino acids. CDR3 residues: CASTRTGVNTEAFF. CDR3 sequence (DNA): TGTGCCAGCACTCGGACAGGGGTGAACACTGAAGCTTTCTTT.

This chain links TRBV4-1 with TRBJ1-1; TRBD1 matches at 7 bases. Germline CDR1 is MGHRA and CDR2 is YSYEKL. With V trimmed by 1 base and J by 5 bases, 7 bases remained unmatched. The CDR3 totals 15 residues. The CDR3 sequence is CASSQASGGRTEAFF. The CDR3 DNA reads as TGCGCCAGCAGCCAAGCCTCAGGGGGGCGAACTGAAGCTTTCTTT.

This chain connects TRBV28 to TRBJ2-5; a weak D match, TRBD1 (5 bases). V was cut by 3 bases and J by 3 bases, with 14 bases left in between. Per germline, CDR1 MDHEN and CDR2 SYDVKM. This CDR3 spans 15 amino acids. The CDR3 is CASSFQGVGKETQYF. The CDR3 nucleotides are TGTGCCAGCAGTTTCCAAGGGGTTGGGAAAGAGACCCAGTACTTC.

This clone has a handful of counts. This chain links TRBV7-3 with TRBJ2-3; D gene uncertain. The CDR3 runs to 13 residues. Germline V lookup: CDR1 SGHTA, CDR2 FQGTGA. Trimming left V 5 bases short and J 1 base short, with 7 bases between. CDR3: CASSESGTDTQYF. The CDR3 DNA reads as TGTGCCAGCAGCGAGTCCGGCACAGATACGCAGTATTTT.

This rearrangement joins TRBV5-6 to TRBJ2-5, with 7 bases aligning to TRBD1. Trimming cost V 3 bases and J 2 bases; bases outside gene matches: 7. The CDR3 sequence is 15 residues long. Germline lookup yields CDR1 SGHDT and CDR2 YYEEEE. CDR3 loop: CASSSSGTAQETQYF. The CDR3 DNA sequence: TGTGCCAGCAGCTCCTCCGGGACAGCTCAAGAGACCCAGTACTTC.

The chain recombines TRBV4-1 with TRBJ2-1, with TRBD2 matching over 8 bases. Germline V gene lookup returns CDR1 MGHRA and CDR2 YSYEKL. This CDR3 spans 15 amino acids. Trimming removed 1 base from V and 4 bases from J; junction bases left unmatched: 3. In DNA form, the CDR3 reads TGCGCCAGCAGCCAAGGGACTAGCTATTACAATGAGCAGTTCTTC. Its protein product is CASSQGTSYYNEQFF.

The chain joins TRBV7-2 to TRBJ2-1, with D unresolved. This CDR3 has 16 residues. CDR1 is SGHTA, CDR2 FQGNSA, per germline. Between the trimmed V and J ends, which lost 4 bases and 0 bases, there was a span of 13 bases. The CDR3 region is CASSSNGLSSYNEQFF. In DNA form, the CDR3 reads TGTGCCAGCAGCTCCAACGGTCTCTCCTCCTACAATGAGCAGTTCTTC.